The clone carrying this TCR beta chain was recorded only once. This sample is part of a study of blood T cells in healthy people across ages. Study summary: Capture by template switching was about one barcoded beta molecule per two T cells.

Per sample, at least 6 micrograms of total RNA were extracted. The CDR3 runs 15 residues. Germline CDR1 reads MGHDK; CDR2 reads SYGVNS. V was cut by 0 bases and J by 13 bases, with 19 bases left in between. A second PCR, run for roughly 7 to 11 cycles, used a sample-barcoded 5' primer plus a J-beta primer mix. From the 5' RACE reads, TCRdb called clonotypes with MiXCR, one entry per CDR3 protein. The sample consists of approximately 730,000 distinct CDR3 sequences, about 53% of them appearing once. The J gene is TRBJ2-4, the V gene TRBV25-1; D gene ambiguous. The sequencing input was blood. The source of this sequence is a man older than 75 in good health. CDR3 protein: CASSEYIREGHEQYF. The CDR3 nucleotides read TGTGCCAGCAGTGAATATATAAGGGAAGGGCATGAGCAGTACTTC.